This TCR beta chain appears in the sequencing data of a study of blood T cell repertoires in COVID-19. Repertoires were generated with immunoSEQ multiplex PCR, while TCRdb's copy carries only in-frame clones and drops some. The sample yields approximately 230,000 clones, approximately 84% seen once. This clone was recorded once. Other DNA sequences in the sample encode the same CDR3. There are 12 residues in the CDR3. The V end lost 2 bases, the J end lost 4 bases, and 6 bases lay between the germline ends. Across under 25 US areas, participants ranged in age from about 18 to 100 years. The chain couples TRBV12-3 or TRBV12-4 to TRBJ2-7; a possible D gene is TRBD1 (5 bases). The sample taken for sequencing was PBMCs or T cells enriched from blood (not recorded which). The TCR was taken from a man aged 35 to 55 who had recovered from COVID-19. The CDR3 is CASSLRGYEQYF. In nucleotides, the CDR3 is TGTGCCAGCAGTTTAAGGGGTTACGAGCAGTACTTC.